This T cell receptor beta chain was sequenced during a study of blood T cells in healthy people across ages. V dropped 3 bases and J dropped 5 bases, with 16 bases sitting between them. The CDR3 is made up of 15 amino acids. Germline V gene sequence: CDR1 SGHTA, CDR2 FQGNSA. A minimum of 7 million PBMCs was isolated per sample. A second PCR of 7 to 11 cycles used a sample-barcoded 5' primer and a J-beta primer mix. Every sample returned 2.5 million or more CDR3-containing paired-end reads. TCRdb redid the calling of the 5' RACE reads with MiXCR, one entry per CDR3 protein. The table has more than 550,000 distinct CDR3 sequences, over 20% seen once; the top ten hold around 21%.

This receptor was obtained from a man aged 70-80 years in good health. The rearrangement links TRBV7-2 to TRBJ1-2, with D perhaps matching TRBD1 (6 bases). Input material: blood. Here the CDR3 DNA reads TGTGCCAGCAGCTTTGGCGCACAGGGAGGGTATGGCTACACCTTC. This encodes CASSFGAQGGYGYTF.